These 22 T cell receptor beta chains share one sample of origin, sequenced in a study of metastatic and nonmetastatic thyroid tumors. Patients were all untreated before their thyroid surgery. TCRdb re-clonotyped the PCR reads through MiXCR. The sample lists 26,000 or so clones, approximately 15% occurring once. The sequenced material came from blood. All receptors come from a female donor with papillary thyroid cancer or a benign thyroid nodule (not recorded which). Some clones in this sample may be carry-over from other donors' samples.

As concerns this clone: This could be a read error, since a much larger clone is one nucleotide away. The V and J genes are TRBV18 and TRBJ2-6; D gene unclear. The length of the CDR3 is 15 residues. Germline V gene data show CDR1 as KGHSH and CDR2 as LQKENI. V lost 2 bases and J 0 bases, leaving 5 bases between the germline ends. The CDR3 DNA is TGTGCCAGCTCACCAAAAGTCTCTGGGGCCAACGTCCTGACTTTC. This gives the protein CASSPKVSGANVLTF. Looking up the rest from reference TRBV18 and TRBJ2-6 gives the full variable domain: NAGVMQNPRHLVRRRGQEARLRCSPMKGHSHVYWYRQLPEEGLKFMVYLQKENIIDESGMPKERFSAEFPKEGPSILRIQQVVRGDSAAYFCASSPKVSGANVLTFGAGSRLTVL.

This clone was seen a few times. A much bigger clone sits one base away, suggesting this may be a read error. The rearrangement joins TRBV9 to TRBJ1-2; TRBD1 might be the D (5 bases). The CDR3 is 15 residues long. Germline values: CDR1 SGDLS, CDR2 YYNGEE. V was pared by 3 bases and J by 6 bases, with 18 bases between. DNA for the CDR3: TGTGCCAGCAGCGGGCCGGGGGGAACAGGAGATGGCTACACCTTC. Translation: CASSGPGGTGDGYTF.

This clone is termed medium-sized (0.01 to 0.1%). V is TRBV30 and J is TRBJ1-4, with a tentative D call TRBD1 (6 bases). This CDR3 has 13 residues. The germline gives CDR1 GTSNPN, CDR2 SVGIG (reference sequence). V lost 0 bases and J lost 8, with 10 bases in between. CDR3 bases: TGTGCCTGGAGTGTGGGAAGGGGGGAAAAACTGTTTTTT. It translates to CAWSVGRGEKLFF.

This clone came up many times. The chain links TRBV7-3 to TRBJ2-6, with D maybe TRBD2 (5 bases). Germline V gives CDR1 SGHTA, CDR2 FQGTGA. This CDR3 spans 17 amino acids. Between the trimmed V and J ends, which lost 5 bases and 4 bases, there was a span of 18 bases. The DNA of the CDR3 is TGTGCCAGCAGCCAGAGGAGGCCAGATTGGGGGGCCAACGTCCTGACTTTC. Its protein product is CASSQRRPDWGANVLTF.

This clone appeared many times. The chain links TRBV5-1 to TRBJ1-4; the D gene is possibly TRBD1 (5 bases). CDR3 size: 17 residues. Germline CDR1 is SGHRS and CDR2 is YFSETQ. Trimming left V 1 base short and J 3 bases short, with 16 bases between. As DNA, the CDR3 is TGCGCCAGCAGCTTGACCTACGCAGGGACTTCTAATGAAAAACTGTTTTTT. Translation: CASSLTYAGTSNEKLFF.

This clone is judged medium-sized. The chain combines TRBV3-1 with TRBJ1-1; unclear D gene. The CDR3 spans 11 residues. Trimming took 5 bases from V and 8 from J, leaving 9 bases between them. Looked up from germline, CDR1 is LGHDT and CDR2 is YNNKEL (reference sequence). The CDR3 is CASSSYWEAFF. CDR3 bases: TGTGCCAGCAGCTCATACTGGGAAGCTTTCTTT.

The V and J genes are TRBV6-1 and TRBJ2-7; possibly TRBD1 for D (5 bases). The CDR3 runs to 12 residues. CDR1 is MNHNS, CDR2 SASEGT, per germline. Between the trimmed V and J ends, which lost 7 bases and 7 bases, there was a span of 14 bases. The CDR3 sequence: CASMYRIYEQYF. The CDR3 DNA reads TGTGCCAGCATGTACAGGATATATGAGCAGTACTTC.

At least ten counts were recorded for this clone. V is TRBV28 and J is TRBJ2-2; 10 nucleotides align to TRBD1. The CDR3 is made up of 16 amino acids. V shed 6 bases and J 5 bases; nucleotides not matched to a gene: 9. Germline CDR1 reads MDHEN; CDR2 reads SYDVKM. CDR3 in amino acids: CASRPRQGARTGELFF. As DNA, the CDR3 is TGTGCCAGCAGACCCCGACAGGGGGCTCGGACCGGGGAGCTGTTTTTT.

This clone was seen at least ten times. The chain has TRBV7-8 and TRBJ2-3; 7 bases are a match to TRBD2. The germline CDR1 and CDR2 sequences are SGHVS and FQNEAQ. Unmatched junction bases numbered 4, after V lost 0 bases and J lost 4 bases. The CDR3 covers 15 residues. CDR3 protein: CASSLAAGAADTQYF. CDR3 bases: TGTGCCAGCAGCTTAGCGGCGGGAGCGGCAGATACGCAGTATTTT.

This clone was counted ten times or more. This sequence joins TRBV6-1 and TRBJ2-5; the match to TRBD2 covers 12 bases. Germline CDR1 and CDR2: MNHNS and SASEGT. The CDR3 is 17 residues long. The V segment lost 5 bases and the J segment 5 bases; nucleotides outside the gene matches: 12. The CDR3 nucleotides are TGTGCCAGCAGTCGCTTGCCTAGCGGGAGGGCCGCGGAGACCCAGTACTTC. Protein sequence: CASSRLPSGRAAETQYF.

The table lists this clone with many counts. This sequence joins TRBV6-5 and TRBJ2-1, with no clear D. Between the trimmed V and J ends, which lost 3 bases and 6 bases, there was a span of 3 bases. The V gene's germline CDR1 is MNHEY and CDR2 SVGAGI. This CDR3 comprises 11 residues. The CDR3 reads CASSYLNEQFF. DNA for the CDR3: TGTGCCAGCAGTTATCTCAATGAGCAGTTCTTC.

As for this clone: Because the CDR3 is missing its conserved closing phenylalanine or tryptophan, this is likely a read error. The genes are TRBV14 and TRBJ2-2; D unresolved. CDR3 size: 13 residues. V was cut by 4 bases and J by 6 bases, with 9 bases left in between. Germline-derived CDR1 and CDR2 are SGHDN and FVKESK. CDR3 DNA: TGTGCCAGCAGCCCCTCGATGGCCGGGGAGCTGTTTTTG. The encoded protein is CASSPSMAGELFL.

This clone was counted only a few times. This may come from a read error, since a much larger clone is one base off. The chain's CDR3 is CAGSQDTGSADTQYF. The CDR3 DNA is TGTGCCGGCAGCCAAGATACAGGGAGCGCAGATACGCAGTATTTT. The V gene is TRBV4-2, the J gene TRBJ2-3; maybe TRBD1 (6 bases). CDR3 length: 15 amino acids. CDR1 LGHNA and CDR2 YNFKEQ come from the germline V gene.

The chain joins TRBV19 to TRBJ2-7; D gene unclear. Between the trimmed V and J ends, which lost 2 bases and 5 bases, there was a span of 13 bases. The CDR3 spans 14 residues. The germline V gene encodes CDR1 LNHDA and CDR2 SQIVND (reference sequence). The CDR3 spells CASSICPGNHEQYF. The CDR3 DNA follows: TGTGCCAGTAGTATATGTCCAGGCAACCACGAGCAGTACTTC.

V usage is TRBV6-2 or TRBV6-3 and J usage is TRBJ2-7; 11 positions agree with TRBD2. Trimming took 2 bases from V and 4 from J; bases not matched to a gene: 4. The CDR3 covers 15 residues. The germline V gene has CDR1 MNHEY and CDR2 SVGEGT. In DNA form, the CDR3 reads TGTGCCAGCAGTTACGGGACTAGCGGAACATACGAGCAGTACTTC. Translation: CASSYGTSGTYEQYF.

This clone was observed many times. The gene calls are TRBV7-9 and TRBJ2-3; 7 nucleotides match TRBD2. The CDR3 spans 19 residues. The trim removed 5 bases at V and 3 bases at J, leaving 20 bases unmatched. Per the germline V gene, CDR1 is SEHNR and CDR2 is FQNEAQ (reference sequence). For the CDR3, the DNA is TGTGCCAGCAGCGGGAGGGCCGGACTCTCCCAGCTGGTTACAGATACGCAGTATTTT. Encoded protein: CASSGRAGLSQLVTDTQYF.

The chain couples TRBV19 to TRBJ1-5, with 9 nucleotides matching TRBD1. The germline V gene encodes CDR1 LNHDA and CDR2 SQIVND (reference sequence). The V gene end was trimmed by 3 bases and the J gene end by 5 bases; junction bases not matched to a gene: 11. The CDR3 is made up of 17 amino acids. This CDR3 is CASSMGTYRGHDQPQHF. DNA for the CDR3: TGTGCCAGTAGTATGGGGACATACAGGGGGCATGATCAGCCCCAGCATTTT.

This clone was observed many times. This rearrangement joins TRBV29-1 to TRBJ2-1; possibly TRBD1 or TRBD2 for D (5 bases each). This CDR3 spans 12 amino acids. CDR1 and CDR2 from the germline V gene are SQVTM and ANQGSEA. V was pared by 4 bases and J by 6 bases, with 10 bases between. CDR3 sequence (DNA): TGCAGCGTTGGAGGGGTTAGCAATGAGCAGTTCTTC. Its protein product is CSVGGVSNEQFF.

Concerning this clone itself: The germline gene is not matched at one end of the junction; a read error may be the cause. The CDR3 region is CATAGAAGDNVLNF. For the CDR3, the DNA is TGCGCCACCGCCGGGGCGGCTGGGGACAACGTCCTGAATTTC. The chain links TRBV5-1 to TRBJ2-6; weak D call: TRBD1 (6 bases). Germline CDR1 and CDR2: SGHRS and YFSETQ. CDR3 length: 14 amino acids.

The chain recombines TRBV7-2 with TRBJ1-2; D remains ambiguous. Germline CDR1 and CDR2: SGHTA and FQGNSA. The CDR3 is made up of 13 amino acids. V lost 5 bases and J 7 bases, leaving 14 bases between the germline ends. The CDR3 loop reads CASSNRTSSGYTF. CDR3 nucleotides: TGTGCCAGCAGCAACCGGACGAGTAGTGGCTACACCTTC.

Many counts were recorded for this clone. Distinct nucleotide sequences in the sample also encode this CDR3. The rearrangement uses TRBV6-1 and TRBJ2-6; 8 bases align to TRBD1. Trimming cost V 7 bases and J 2 bases; bases outside gene matches: 4. This CDR3 has 15 amino acids. Looked up from germline, CDR1 is MNHNS and CDR2 is SASEGT. The CDR3 is CASKRQGPGANVLTF. The CDR3 DNA reads as TGTGCCAGCAAGAGACAGGGGCCTGGGGCCAACGTCCTGACTTTC.

This clone was counted many times. The chain is built from TRBV30 and TRBJ1-4; D is unclear. V was trimmed by 3 bases and J by 7 bases, leaving 18 bases between them. CDR1 and CDR2 from the germline V gene are GTSNPN and SVGIG (reference sequence). The CDR3 consists of 15 residues. CDR3 DNA sequence: TGTGCCTGGAGACTGGGTGCAGGCGGGATTGAAAAACTGTTTTTT. Amino acids: CAWRLGAGGIEKLFF. Complete variable domain (other parts from reference TRBV30 and TRBJ1-4): SQTIHQWPATLVQPVGSPLSLECTVEGTSNPNLYWYRQAAGRGLQLLFYSVGIGQISSEVPQNLSASRPQDRQFILSSKKLLLSDSGFYLCAWRLGAGGIEKLFFGSGTQLSVL.